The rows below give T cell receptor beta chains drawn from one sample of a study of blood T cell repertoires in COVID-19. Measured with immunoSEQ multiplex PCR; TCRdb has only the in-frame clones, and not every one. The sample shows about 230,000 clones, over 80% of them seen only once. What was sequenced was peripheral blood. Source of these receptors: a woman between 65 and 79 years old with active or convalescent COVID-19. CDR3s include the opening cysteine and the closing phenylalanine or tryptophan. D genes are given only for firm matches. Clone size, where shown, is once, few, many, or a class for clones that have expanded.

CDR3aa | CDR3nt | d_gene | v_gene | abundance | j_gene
CASSSKHRPYEQYF | TGTGCCAGCAGCTCAAAACACAGGCCGTACGAGCAGTACTTC | - | TRBV28 | - | TRBJ2-7
CASSPADRRATEAFF | TGTGCCAGCTCACCAGCCGACAGACGAGCCACTGAAGCTTTCTTT | - | TRBV18 | - | TRBJ1-1
CATTLSGANTDTQYF | TGTGCCACCACCCTTAGCGGGGCGAACACAGATACGCAGTATTTT | TRBD2 | TRBV10-3 | few | TRBJ2-3
CASSKGMTSGRGTGNEQFF | TGTGCCAGCAGCAAAGGCATGACTAGCGGGAGGGGGACGGGGAATGAGCAGTTCTTC | - | TRBV21-1 | once | TRBJ2-1
CATSRRAGSYNEQFF | TGTGCCACCAGCCGAAGAGCGGGTAGCTACAATGAGCAGTTCTTC | - | TRBV15 | - | TRBJ2-1
CASGGRYTGELFF | TGTGCCTCAGGGGGGCGTTACACCGGGGAGCTGTTTTTT | - | TRBV9 | - | TRBJ2-2
CASRPGTGSYNSPLHF | TGTGCCAGTAGGCCCGGGACAGGGTCCTATAATTCACCCCTCCACTTT | TRBD1 | TRBV19 | - | TRBJ1-6
CAITRDRGEKLFF | TGTGCCATCACCCGGGACAGGGGAGAAAAACTGTTTTTT | TRBD1 | TRBV10-3 | - | TRBJ1-4
CASSPGDRGGYGYTF | TGTGCCAGCAGCCCTGGGGACAGGGGTGGGTATGGCTACACCTTC | TRBD1 | TRBV9 | - | TRBJ1-2
CSVGSGQLTDTQYF | TGCAGCGTTGGGTCTGGACAGTTGACAGATACGCAGTATTTT | - | TRBV29-1 | - | TRBJ2-3
CATSTQGATATNEKLFF | TGTGCCACCAGCACACAGGGGGCAACTGCAACTAATGAAAAACTGTTTTTT | TRBD1 | TRBV15 | - | TRBJ1-4
CASSSRDGYTF | TGTGCCAGCAGCTCTAGAGATGGCTACACCTTC | - | TRBV5-4 | - | TRBJ1-2
CASSSIAGTYNEQFF | TGTGCCAGCAGCTCTATAGCGGGCACGTACAATGAGCAGTTCTTC | TRBD2 | TRBV7-8 | - | TRBJ2-1
CASISGSGSSGNTIYF | TGTGCCAGTATCTCCGGGTCTGGGAGCTCTGGAAACACCATATATTTT | - | TRBV19 | - | TRBJ1-3
CASSGTSGLPGDTQYF | TGTGCCAGCAGCGGGACTAGCGGGCTACCAGGGGATACGCAGTATTTT | TRBD2 | TRBV7-3 | - | TRBJ2-3
CASRPDSEAFF | TGTGCCAGCCGCCCGGATAGCGAAGCTTTCTTT | - | TRBV2 | - | TRBJ1-1